In this sample, the clone carrying this T cell receptor beta chain turned up once. These data belong to a study of blood T cell repertoires in COVID-19. About the study: The United States, Italy and Spain provided the acute and convalescent COVID-19 samples. Sources were T cells, B-cell-depleted T cells, or PBMCs; the material itself was cDNA or gDNA.

Per the study methods: Quantification of nucleated cells was approximated via reference gene primer amplification. TCRdb's copy holds only in-frame clones and misses some; the assay was immunoSEQ multiplex PCR. V and J calls and clone size are as listed in that table; D and trimming were resolved from the DNA. The repertoire has tens of thousands of clones, 88% of them found once; the top ten carry approximately 4.8%. Germline loops: CDR1 MRHNA, CDR2 SNTAGT. The germline V and J ends were trimmed by 3 bases and 0 bases, with 11 bases remaining between them. CDR3 length: 15 amino acids. The TCR sequence derives from a woman older than 75 with active COVID-19. Specimen: peripheral blood. The chain uses TRBV6-4 and TRBJ1-2; D is undetermined. The CDR3 DNA follows: TGTGCCAGCAGTGAGACATCTTCAGCTAACTATGGCTACACCTTC. Translation gives CASSETSSANYGYTF.